A selection of T cell receptor beta chains follows, all from one sample in a study of cytomegalovirus exposure and HLA in healthy donors. TCRdb's table, derived via immunoSEQ multiplex PCR, lists solely in-frame clones and lacks some. The sample yields around 99,000 clones, more than 70% seen once. Material: PBMCs. The receptors derive from a man aged 25 to 45 in good health and CMV-seronegative. Each CDR3 is given with its conserved first and last residue. Fields, in order: CDR3 protein, CDR3 DNA, J gene, V gene, D gene, clone size. The D gene is left open where the match is weak. Size values are once, few and many counts, or a class for expanded clones, and some rows have none.

cdr3_aa: CASSLSSGRYNEQFF; cdr3_nt: TGTGCCAGCAGCCTTAGCAGCGGGAGATACAATGAGCAGTTCTTC; j_call: TRBJ2-1; v_call: TRBV7-9; d_call: TRBD2; clone_size: few
cdr3_aa: CATREEGRINYGYTF; cdr3_nt: TGTGCCACCAGGGAGGAGGGTCGGATTAACTATGGCTACACCTTC; j_call: TRBJ1-2; v_call: TRBV15; d_call: NA; clone_size: NA
cdr3_aa: CASSPAPDRGPGEKLFF; cdr3_nt: TGTGCCAGCAGCCCGGCCCCGGACAGGGGACCGGGTGAAAAACTGTTTTTT; j_call: TRBJ1-4; v_call: TRBV5-8; d_call: TRBD1; clone_size: NA
cdr3_aa: CARSCRRGGTEAFF; cdr3_nt: TGTGCCAGAAGCTGCAGGCGTGGAGGCACTGAAGCTTTCTTT; j_call: TRBJ1-1; v_call: TRBV5-3; d_call: NA; clone_size: NA
cdr3_aa: CGIGRGIHNSPLHF; cdr3_nt: TGTGGTATCGGGCGGGGTATCCATAATTCACCCCTCCACTTT; j_call: TRBJ1-6; v_call: TRBV6-5; d_call: NA; clone_size: NA
cdr3_aa: CASSPRGTNEKLFF; cdr3_nt: TGTGCCAGCTCTCCCCGGGGAACTAATGAAAAACTGTTTTTT; j_call: TRBJ1-4; v_call: TRBV18; d_call: NA; clone_size: NA
cdr3_aa: CASSKTGQNQPQHF; cdr3_nt: TGTGCCAGCAGTAAAACCGGACAGAATCAGCCCCAGCATTTT; j_call: TRBJ1-5; v_call: TRBV25-1; d_call: NA; clone_size: NA
cdr3_aa: CASKAGGPPGELFF; cdr3_nt: TGTGCCAGCAAGGCGGGAGGCCCGCCCGGGGAGCTGTTTTTT; j_call: TRBJ2-2; v_call: TRBV2; d_call: TRBD2; clone_size: NA
cdr3_aa: CASSPNHATGSQYF; cdr3_nt: TGTGCCAGCAGTCCCAATCACGCGACAGGGTCGCAGTATTTT; j_call: TRBJ2-3; v_call: TRBV28; d_call: TRBD1; clone_size: NA
cdr3_aa: CASSLKGAFRQPQHF; cdr3_nt: TGTGCCAGCAGCTTGAAGGGGGCGTTTCGACAGCCCCAGCATTTT; j_call: TRBJ1-5; v_call: TRBV5-6; d_call: TRBD1; clone_size: NA
cdr3_aa: CASSPTGKMETQYF; cdr3_nt: TGTGCCAGCTCACCGACAGGGAAGATGGAGACCCAGTACTTC; j_call: TRBJ2-5; v_call: TRBV18; d_call: TRBD1; clone_size: NA
cdr3_aa: CASSPGRDYQETQYF; cdr3_nt: TGTGCCAGCAGCCCCGGCCGGGACTACCAAGAGACCCAGTACTTC; j_call: TRBJ2-5; v_call: TRBV11-2; d_call: NA; clone_size: few
cdr3_aa: CASSMSAAGGYTF; cdr3_nt: TGTGCCAGTAGTATGTCAGCAGCGGGGGGCTACACCTTC; j_call: TRBJ1-2; v_call: TRBV19; d_call: NA; clone_size: NA
cdr3_aa: CASSPLGQGNTEAFF; cdr3_nt: TGCGCCAGCAGCCCACTTGGACAGGGGAACACTGAAGCTTTCTTT; j_call: TRBJ1-1; v_call: TRBV5-1; d_call: TRBD1; clone_size: few
cdr3_aa: CASSLWGGYEQYF; cdr3_nt: TGTGCCAGCAGTTTATGGGGGGGCTACGAGCAGTACTTC; j_call: TRBJ2-7; v_call: TRBV27; d_call: TRBD2; clone_size: once
cdr3_aa: CASSLVGGVQHF; cdr3_nt: TGTGCCAGCAGCTTAGTTGGAGGGGTCCAGCATTTT; j_call: TRBJ1-5; v_call: TRBV7-9; d_call: NA; clone_size: NA
cdr3_aa: CASKRTGGVDEQFF; cdr3_nt: TGCGCCAGCAAAAGGACAGGGGGGGTGGATGAGCAGTTCTTC; j_call: TRBJ2-1; v_call: TRBV5-1; d_call: TRBD1; clone_size: NA
cdr3_aa: CASSLATGTGASDTQYF; cdr3_nt: TGTGCCAGCAGTTTAGCCACCGGGACAGGGGCGTCAGATACGCAGTATTTT; j_call: TRBJ2-3; v_call: TRBV27; d_call: TRBD1; clone_size: once
cdr3_aa: CASSAGLAGGYNEQFF; cdr3_nt: TGCGCCAGCAGCGCGGGACTAGCGGGGGGATACAATGAGCAGTTCTTC; j_call: TRBJ2-1; v_call: TRBV5-1; d_call: TRBD2; clone_size: NA
cdr3_aa: CASSQEGPGGNQPQHF; cdr3_nt: TGCGCCAGCAGCCAAGAAGGGCCGGGGGGCAATCAGCCCCAGCATTTT; j_call: TRBJ1-5; v_call: TRBV4-1; d_call: NA; clone_size: NA
cdr3_aa: CASSELDEQFF; cdr3_nt: TGCGCCAGCAGTGAGCTAGATGAGCAGTTCTTC; j_call: TRBJ2-1; v_call: TRBV10-1; d_call: NA; clone_size: NA
cdr3_aa: CASSQIPRLAEFYEQYF; cdr3_nt: TGCGCCAGCAGCCAGATCCCCCGGCTAGCGGAATTCTACGAGCAGTACTTC; j_call: TRBJ2-7; v_call: TRBV4-1; d_call: TRBD2; clone_size: NA
cdr3_aa: CASSPQPGGYEQYF; cdr3_nt: TGTGCCAGCAGCCCTCAACCTGGAGGCTACGAGCAGTACTTC; j_call: TRBJ2-7; v_call: TRBV7-3; d_call: NA; clone_size: NA
cdr3_aa: CASSSSSGQRTYEQYF; cdr3_nt: TGTGCCAGCAGCTCCAGCTCGGGACAGAGAACCTACGAGCAGTACTTC; j_call: TRBJ2-7; v_call: TRBV13; d_call: TRBD1; clone_size: NA